The 4 T cell receptor beta chains below come from one sample, sequenced in a study of blood T cell repertoires in COVID-19. Profiling relied on immunoSEQ multiplex PCR, and the TCRdb table lists in-frame clones only, not all of them. The sample lists around 300,000 clones, more than 80% occurring once. Sequencing was done on a sample of peripheral blood. The origin of the receptors is a woman aged 40 to 55 with acute or convalescent COVID-19.

The V gene is TRBV10-3, the J gene TRBJ1-1; possible D gene TRBD1, 5 bases. V was shortened by 0 bases and J by 0 bases, with 8 bases between the two germline ends. Germline-derived CDR1 and CDR2 are ENHRY and SYGVKD. This CDR3 comprises 15 residues. CDR3 bases: TGTGCCATCAGTGAGTCGAAAGGGGTGAACACTGAAGCTTTCTTT. Translating gives CAISESKGVNTEAFF.

V and J are TRBV5-1 and TRBJ2-6; tentative D call: TRBD2 (6 bases). Germline lookup yields CDR1 SGHRS and CDR2 YFSETQ. CDR3 length: 19 residues. Trimming removed 3 bases at V and 0 bases at J, with 19 bases between. The CDR3 loop is CASSSWAGRASSGANVLTF. The CDR3 nucleotides are TGCGCCAGCAGCTCTTGGGCGGGACGGGCGAGCTCTGGGGCCAACGTCCTGACTTTC.

The chain uses TRBV23-1 and TRBJ2-1, with TRBD2 identical over 8 bases. TRBV23-1 is known as an ORF, though its function is uncertain. V gave up 11 bases and J gave up 4 bases; unmatched junction bases: 10. The CDR3 sequence is 14 residues long. The DNA for the CDR3 is TGCGCCGGTAGGGCGGGGGGCACATACAATGAGCAGTTCTTC. It translates to CAGRAGGTYNEQFF.

J is TRBJ1-5 and V is TRBV19; D is perhaps TRBD1 (6 bases). V was clipped by 7 bases and J by 3 bases, with 10 bases between them. The length of the CDR3 is 13 residues. The germline CDR1 and CDR2 sequences are LNHDA and SQIVND (reference sequence). Written as DNA, the CDR3 is TGTGCCAGTACGTACAGGGTCAATCAGCCCCAGCATTTT. Translation: CASTYRVNQPQHF.